This T cell receptor (beta chain) appears in the sequencing data of a study of beta chain features in type 1 diabetes. The sample holds a few counts of this clone. Germline V lookup: CDR1 MNHNY, CDR2 SVGAGI (reference sequence). The CDR3 totals 14 residues. The V and J ends lost 7 bases and 4 bases respectively, with 14 bases between them. Reverse transcribing all isolated RNA meant expressed TCRB transcripts were sequenced. Data came from immunoSEQ multiplex PCR; TCRdb stores just in-frame clones and leaves some out. The table records about 230,000 clones, roughly 9.6% of them present only once. The rearrangement joins TRBV6-6 to TRBJ1-5, with D maybe TRBD1 (6 bases). This clonotype was obtained from a woman aged 18-30 years in good health. Source material: naive CD4+ T cells from blood. As DNA, the CDR3 is TGTGCCAGCACTCCTCGACAGGTTAATCAGCCCCAGCATTTT. Amino acid sequence: CASTPRQVNQPQHF.